This TCR beta chain is from a study of T cell responses to AZD1222 COVID-19 vaccine. Measured with immunoSEQ multiplex PCR; TCRdb has only the in-frame clones, and not every one. Among about 97,000 clones listed, roughly 90% were seen once. This clone appeared a single time. Germline assignment: CDR1 SGHVS and CDR2 FQNEAQ. The CDR3 is 17 residues long. V lost 0 bases, J lost 0 bases, and 13 bases lay in between. This TCR was recovered from an adult in good health. The sequences come from peripheral blood, collected on day 0 of AZD1222 vaccination. The V and J genes are TRBV7-8 and TRBJ2-3; the D gene is possibly TRBD2 (6 bases). CDR3 residues: CASSLAGGLISTDTQYF. As DNA, the CDR3 is TGTGCCAGCAGCTTAGCGGGGGGTCTAATAAGCACAGATACGCAGTATTTT.